The source of this TCR beta chain is a study of beta chain features in type 1 diabetes. Broader study findings: Patients and controls would share equally any PCR tilt toward shorter templates. In all four CD4+ subsets, TCRB CDR3 length was significantly, moderately reduced in type 1 diabetes.

The CDR3 loop spans 11 amino acids. V shed 5 bases and J shed 7 bases, with 8 bases lying between them. Germline V CDR1 and CDR2: LNHDA, SQIVND (reference sequence). Comments on this clone: Antigen: not known.

Each of the CD4+ naive, central memory, regulatory and stem cell-like memory populations was sorted via CD45RO/CCR7/CD25/CD127/CD95/CD27. All sorted populations exceeded 95% purity. Every bit of the isolated RNA underwent reverse transcription, so sequencing read expressed TCRB transcripts. Sequencing used immunoSEQ multiplex PCR; TCRdb keeps in-frame clones, though not all of them. This table holds tens of thousands of clones, around 50% found once. This clonotype originated in a middle-aged woman with type 1 diabetes. The sample consisted of Tregs from blood. The rearrangement joins TRBV19 to TRBJ1-1; D gene ambiguous. The CDR3 sequence is CASSAQIEAFF. CDR3 nucleotides: TGTGCCAGTAGTGCTCAGATTGAAGCTTTCTTT. Supplemented by reference TRBV19 and TRBJ1-1, the full variable domain reads DGGITQSPKYLFRKEGQNVTLSCEQNLNHDAMYWYRQDPGQGLRLIYYSQIVNDFQKGDIAEGYSVSREKKESFPLTVTSAQKNPTAFYLCASSAQIEAFFGQGTRLTVV.